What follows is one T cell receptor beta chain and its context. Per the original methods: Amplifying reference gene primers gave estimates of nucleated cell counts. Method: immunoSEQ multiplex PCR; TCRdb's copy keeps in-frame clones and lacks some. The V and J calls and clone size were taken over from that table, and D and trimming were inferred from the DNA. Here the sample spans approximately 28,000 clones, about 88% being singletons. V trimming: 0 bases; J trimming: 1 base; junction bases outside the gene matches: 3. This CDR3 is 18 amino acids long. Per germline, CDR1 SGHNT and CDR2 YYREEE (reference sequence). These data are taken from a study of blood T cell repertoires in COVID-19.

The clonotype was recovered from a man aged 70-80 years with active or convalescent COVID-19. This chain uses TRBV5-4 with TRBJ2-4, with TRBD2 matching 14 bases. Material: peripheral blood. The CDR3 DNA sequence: TGTGCCAGCAGCTTGGGACTAGCGGGAGGGTACGCCAAAAACATTCAGTACTTC. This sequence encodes CASSLGLAGGYAKNIQYF.